These 11 T cell receptor beta chains originate from one sample sequenced in a study of cytotoxic CD8 clonotypes in ibrutinib-treated CLL. Sequenced by immunoSEQ multiplex PCR; TCRdb stores in-frame clones only, minus some. The data contain 45,000 or so clones, roughly 63% of them seen just once; the ten biggest clones take up 25% to 30%. This material consisted of PBMCs, taken after 24 months of ibrutinib treatment. These receptor sequences come from a human donor with chronic lymphocytic leukemia.

V usage is TRBV27 and J usage is TRBJ1-6, with a weak D call TRBD1 (6 bases). The CDR3 is 15 residues long. Germline V gene data show CDR1 as MNHEY and CDR2 as SMNVEV (reference sequence). The V end was cut by 4 bases, the J end by 9 bases, with 16 bases between. Here the CDR3 reads CASSYSGDASSPLHF. The CDR3 DNA follows: TGTGCCAGCAGTTACTCAGGGGACGCGAGTTCACCCCTCCACTTT.

The V call is TRBV15, the J call TRBJ2-3, with D perhaps matching TRBD2 (6 bases). This CDR3 has 15 residues. V lost 0 bases and J 3 bases, leaving 10 bases between the germline ends. Germline CDR1 and CDR2: LNHNV and YYDKDF (reference sequence). The CDR3 reads CATSRDSRGTDTQYF. In DNA, the CDR3 is TGTGCCACCAGCAGAGATTCACGGGGGACAGATACGCAGTATTTT. The full variable domain, rest sourced from reference TRBV15 and TRBJ2-3, is DAMVIQNPRYQVTQFGKPVTLSCSQTLNHNVMYWYQQKSSQAPKLLFHYYDKDFNNEADTPDNFQSRRPNTSFCFLDIRSPGLGDTAMYLCATSRDSRGTDTQYFGPGTRLTVL.

V is TRBV18 and J is TRBJ1-3; 7 positions agree with TRBD1. The germline V gene encodes CDR1 KGHSH and CDR2 LQKENI. With V trimmed by 0 bases and J by 3 bases, 2 bases remained unmatched. The CDR3 totals 15 residues. In nucleotides, the CDR3 is TGTGCCAGCTCACCACCAGGGGGCTTTGGAAACACCATATATTTT. Translated, it gives CASSPPGGFGNTIYF.

The chain carries TRBV5-1 and TRBJ2-1; D unresolved. CDR1 is SGHRS, CDR2 YFSETQ, per germline. This CDR3 has 13 residues. With 4 bases removed from V and 12 bases from J, the gap between germline ends came to 17 bases. The CDR3, as DNA: TGCGCCAGCAGCCTAAGCCTATACGGCGTGCAGTTCTTC. Translation: CASSLSLYGVQFF.

The genes are TRBV10-3 and TRBJ2-6, with D perhaps being TRBD1 or TRBD2 (5 bases each). Germline CDR1 is ENHRY and CDR2 is SYGVKD. The CDR3 length is 15 residues. V shed 6 bases and J shed 0 bases, with 9 bases lying between them. CDR3 loop: CAIRGDVSGANVLTF. The CDR3 nucleotides read TGTGCCATCAGGGGGGACGTCTCTGGGGCCAACGTCCTGACTTTC.

V gene TRBV19 combines with J gene TRBJ2-3, with D tentatively TRBD2 (5 bases). Trimming took off 8 bases at V and 4 bases at J, with 7 bases between the two ends. The CDR3 contains 11 residues. CDR1 is LNHDA, CDR2 SQIVND, per germline (reference sequence). This CDR3 is CASSRADTQYF. As DNA, the CDR3 is TGTGCCAGTTCGAGGGCAGATACGCAGTATTTT.

J is TRBJ2-4 and V is TRBV19, with D perhaps being TRBD1 or TRBD2 (5 bases each). Germline V gives CDR1 LNHDA, CDR2 SQIVND (reference sequence). V shed 2 bases and J shed 3 bases, with 14 bases lying between them. This CDR3 region has 16 residues. CDR3 nucleotides: TGTGCCAGTAGTATATTCCCGGGACCAGACAAAAACATTCAGTACTTC. Its protein product is CASSIFPGPDKNIQYF.

In its sample, this clone was seen a few times. The genes are TRBV9 and TRBJ1-2; 8 nucleotides align to TRBD1. Germline assignment: CDR1 SGDLS and CDR2 YYNGEE. Trimming cost V 0 bases and J 4 bases; bases outside gene matches: 5. CDR3 length: 15 residues. The CDR3 DNA reads as TGTGCCAGCAGCGTAGATGGACAGGGAACCTATGGCTACACCTTC. Its translation: CASSVDGQGTYGYTF. The whole variable domain, filled in from reference TRBV9 and TRBJ1-2, reads DSGVTQTPKHLITATGQRVTLRCSPRSGDLSVYWYQQSLDQGLQFLIQYYNGEERAKGNILERFSAQQFPDLHSELNLSSLELGDSALYFCASSVDGQGTYGYTFGSGTRLTVV.

Only one count was recorded for this clone. The V call is TRBV15, the J call TRBJ2-5; weak D call: TRBD2 (5 bases). Germline V gene sequence: CDR1 LNHNV, CDR2 YYDKDF (reference sequence). Trimming took off 0 bases at V and 5 bases at J, with 13 bases between the two ends. The CDR3 runs to 15 residues. CDR3 amino acids: CATSRDSSRGETQYF. Here the CDR3 DNA reads TGTGCCACCAGCAGAGATTCATCTCGCGGGGAGACCCAGTACTTC.

This clone was seen a handful of times. The junction does not match germline at one end; this may be a read error. V gene TRBV7-9 combines with J gene TRBJ2-7; 9 nucleotides align to TRBD2. The length of the CDR3 is 14 residues. The germline CDR1 and CDR2 sequences are SEHNR and FQNEAQ (reference sequence). The CDR3 is CASSLAGPNYEQYF. The DNA for the CDR3 is TGTGCCAGCAGCCTAGCGGGGCCAAACTACGAGCAGTACTTC.

V and J are TRBV2 and TRBJ1-5; 7 bases map to TRBD1. This CDR3 has 14 residues. Germline V gives CDR1 SNHLY, CDR2 FYNNEI. V was clipped by 6 bases and J by 2 bases; unmatched bases: 4. The CDR3 DNA reads TGTGCCAGCAGGGGAACAGGGGGCAATCAGCCCCAGCATTTT. It codes for CASRGTGGNQPQHF.